The TCR beta chain under discussion was sequenced for a study of technical replicates of blood from a handful of donors. Sequencing was performed with immunoSEQ multiplex PCR; in TCRdb, only in-frame clones are kept and a portion is missing. The sample comprises 75,000 to 95,000 clones, approximately 94% of which are singletons, and 0.25% rests with the top ten. The sequence was obtained from a human donor in good health. The sequencing input was T cells isolated from PBMCs.

The CDR3 nucleotides are TGTGCCAGCCTGGGAGTACCGAACACCGGGGAGCTGTTTTTT. Translating gives CASLGVPNTGELFF. This sequence joins TRBV7-9 and TRBJ2-2; possible D gene TRBD2, 5 bases. Trimming left V 8 bases short and J 0 bases short, with 10 bases between. CDR1 and CDR2 from the germline V gene are SEHNR and FQNEAQ (reference sequence). CDR3 size: 14 residues.